This T cell receptor (beta chain) emerged from a study of kidney transplant recipient with SARS-CoV-2 infection. TCRdb itself ran the reads through MiXCR, one entry per CDR3 protein. The sample shows roughly 250,000 distinct CDR3 sequences, under 30% of them seen only once. Ten or more counts support this clonotype. The germline CDR1 and CDR2 sequences are SGDLS and YYNGEE. The CDR3 runs to 12 residues. V shed 0 bases and J shed 8 bases, with 6 bases lying between them. This chain connects TRBV9 to TRBJ2-1; D is uncertain. The source was a blood sample, collected at baseline and around day 110 from a kidney transplant recipient. This sequence originates from a young adult male patient who had COVID-19 and was a kidney transplant recipient. Some T cells here may be from the graft donor. The CDR3 region has the DNA TGTGCCAGCAGCGTAGTAACCCATGAGCAGTTCTTC. It yields the protein CASSVVTHEQFF.